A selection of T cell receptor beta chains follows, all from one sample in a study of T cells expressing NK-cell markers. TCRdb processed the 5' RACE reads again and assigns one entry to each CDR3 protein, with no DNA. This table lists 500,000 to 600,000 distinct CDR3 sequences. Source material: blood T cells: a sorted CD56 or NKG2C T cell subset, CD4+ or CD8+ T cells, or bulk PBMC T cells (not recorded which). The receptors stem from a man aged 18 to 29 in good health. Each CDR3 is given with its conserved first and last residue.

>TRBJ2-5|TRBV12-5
CASGSGQVGETQYF
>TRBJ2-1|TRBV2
CASTLDRGNSYNEQFF
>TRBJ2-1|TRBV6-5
CASSYSELAGPDEQFF
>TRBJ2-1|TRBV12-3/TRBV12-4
CASRPRTAGEQFF
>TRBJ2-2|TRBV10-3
CAISESPDRGAGELFF
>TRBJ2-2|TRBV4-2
CASSQGAGLVSGELFF
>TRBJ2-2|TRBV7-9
CASSAVLTGSNTGELFF
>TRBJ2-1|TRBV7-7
CASSLTAGEFDEQFF
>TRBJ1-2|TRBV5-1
CASSLAGKGALAEYGYTF
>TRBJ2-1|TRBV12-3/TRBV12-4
CASSLQGKRENEQFF
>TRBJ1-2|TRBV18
CASSPGQADLGGGYTF
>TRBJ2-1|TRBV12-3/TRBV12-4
CASSASGTQSGNEQFF
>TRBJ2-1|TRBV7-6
CASSLELATFSYNEQFF
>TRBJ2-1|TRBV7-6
CASSPNAAASSYNEQFF
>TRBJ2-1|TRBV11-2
CASSLPGRIGILDNEQFF
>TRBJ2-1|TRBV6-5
CASRPTAGNEQFF
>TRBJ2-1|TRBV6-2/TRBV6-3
CAIRDQAYNEQFF
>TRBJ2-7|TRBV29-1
CSVAGQAGSSYEQYF
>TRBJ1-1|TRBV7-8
CASSPKGNFGAAFF
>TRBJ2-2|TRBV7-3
CASSYARDTGELFF
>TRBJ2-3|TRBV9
CASSVVGFSGLDTQYF
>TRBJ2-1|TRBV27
CASSLSILMPNEQFF
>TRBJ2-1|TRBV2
CASSGTGETEQFF
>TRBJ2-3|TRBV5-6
CASMAGLAEPGTQYF
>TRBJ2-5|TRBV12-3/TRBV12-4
CASSTDRGRETQYF
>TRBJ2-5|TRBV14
CASSRDRSTQYF
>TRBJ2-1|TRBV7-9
CASSPTSVGLSYNEQFF
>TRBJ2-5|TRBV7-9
CASSFGQDGFWETQYF
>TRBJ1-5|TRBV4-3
CASSQGQGARQPQHF
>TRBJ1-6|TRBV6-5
CASSWSARSPLHF
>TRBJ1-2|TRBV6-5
CASSYRTGANYGYTF
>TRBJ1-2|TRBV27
CASSPQGALTNYGYTF
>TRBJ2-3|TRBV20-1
CSAKGLVAPVDTQYF
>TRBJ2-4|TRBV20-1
CSVREAGKNIQYF
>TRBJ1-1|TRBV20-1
CRGLAQPEAFF
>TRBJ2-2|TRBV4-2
CASSQVGTGGELFF
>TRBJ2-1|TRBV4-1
CASSQGSGVSYNEQFF
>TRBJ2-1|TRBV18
CASSRSRESPYNEQFF
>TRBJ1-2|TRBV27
CASSSQGFGGYTF
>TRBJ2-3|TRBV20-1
CSARPPRLAGATDTQYF